Listed here are 29 T cell receptor beta chains from one sample, sequenced in a study of OX40 agonist ivuxolimab in advanced cancers. Sequencing was performed with immunoSEQ multiplex PCR; in TCRdb, only in-frame clones are kept and a portion is missing. The sample carries fewer than 20,000 clones, roughly 85% recorded once. Sequencing used CD4+ or CD8+ T cells sorted from blood, obtained in a trial of the OX40 agonist ivuxolimab. The origin of the receptors is an adult with an advanced solid tumor such as melanoma, head and neck, liver or kidney cancer.

The chain recombines TRBV2 with TRBJ1-5, with D hard to call. With 4 bases removed from V and 0 bases from J, the gap between germline ends came to 7 bases. The CDR3 totals 14 residues. Per germline, CDR1 SNHLY and CDR2 FYNNEI. In DNA, the CDR3 is TGTGCCAGCAGTGGGGGAGATAGCAATCAGCCCCAGCATTTT. This codes for CASSGGDSNQPQHF.

The chain is built from TRBV27 and TRBJ1-1, with 7 bases matching TRBD1. V lost 6 bases, J lost 4 bases, and 11 bases stayed unmatched. The CDR3 consists of 15 residues. Germline V gives CDR1 MNHEY, CDR2 SMNVEV (reference sequence). The CDR3 DNA sequence: TGTGCCAGCAGCCCCCCCCTGACAGGGAGCACTGAAGCTTTCTTT. Translated: CASSPPLTGSTEAFF.

The chain carries TRBV30 and TRBJ1-4; D not certain. V was cut by 0 bases and J by 8 bases, with 16 bases left in between. The germline V gene encodes CDR1 GTSNPN and CDR2 SVGIG (reference sequence). The CDR3 is 15 amino acids. The CDR3 DNA reads TGTGCCTGGAGTGTACCCCGCGGGGTCGAGGAAAAACTGTTTTTT. Amino acid sequence: CAWSVPRGVEEKLFF.

The chain has TRBV6-5 and TRBJ2-7, with 9 bases identical to TRBD1. The CDR3 spans 15 residues. V trimming: 4 bases; J trimming: 4 bases; junction bases outside the gene matches: 8. Germline V gene data show CDR1 as MNHEY and CDR2 as SVGAGI. CDR3 nucleotides: TGTGCCAGCAGTTTGGGGACAGGGTATCCGTACGAGCAGTACTTC. Protein sequence: CASSLGTGYPYEQYF.

The table lists this clone with a count of one. The J gene is TRBJ2-3, the V gene TRBV6-1; D may be TRBD2 (5 bases). Germline CDR1 MNHNS, CDR2 SASEGT. The CDR3 is 14 amino acids. V was cut by 3 bases and J by 8 bases, with 15 bases left in between. The CDR3 DNA reads as TGTGCCAGCAGTGAGACCCCAGAGGGCCCTACGCAGTATTTT. It specifies CASSETPEGPTQYF.

J is TRBJ2-5 and V is TRBV18; no firm D call. Trimming took 3 bases from V and 8 from J, leaving 19 bases between them. From germline, CDR1 is KGHSH and CDR2 LQKENI. The CDR3 is 15 amino acids. CDR3 in DNA: TGTGCCAGCTCACCGGCCGACTCCGGAGATGGAACCCAGTACTTC. It yields the protein CASSPADSGDGTQYF.

This clone is categorized as medium-sized (0.01 to 0.1%). The genes are TRBV2 and TRBJ1-6; 9 nucleotides align to TRBD1. CDR1 is SNHLY and CDR2 is FYNNEI in the germline V gene. The V and J ends lost 6 bases and 12 bases, in that order; junction bases with no gene match: 12. CDR3 length: 15 residues. In DNA form, the CDR3 reads TGTGCCAGCAGCCACCCGGGGGGACAGGGTGGACCCCTCCACTTT. This encodes CASSHPGGQGGPLHF.

This clone was seen more than once but under ten times. This sequence joins TRBV7-9 and TRBJ2-1, with TRBD2 matching 11 bases. V lost 5 bases, J lost 9 bases, and 6 bases stayed unmatched. The CDR3 extends over 14 amino acids. The germline V gene has CDR1 SEHNR and CDR2 FQNEAQ (reference sequence). The CDR3 is CASSTSGSFGEQFF. The CDR3 region has the DNA TGTGCCAGCAGCACTAGCGGGAGTTTCGGTGAGCAGTTCTTC.

The chain employs TRBV11-2 and TRBJ2-7; 9 bases match TRBD2. The CDR3 has 16 residues. Trimming at V came to 0 bases and at J to 3 bases, leaving 6 bases not matched to a gene. Per germline, CDR1 SGHAT and CDR2 FQNNGV. In DNA, the CDR3 is TGTGCCAGCAGCTTAGATCTTGGTAGCGGGAGCTACGAGCAGTACTTC. Translating gives CASSLDLGSGSYEQYF.

This chain joins TRBV13 and TRBJ1-2; D is possibly TRBD1 (5 bases). The germline CDR1 and CDR2 sequences are PRHDT and FYEKMQ (reference sequence). Trimming shortened V by 7 bases and J by 0 bases, and 12 bases separated the two germline ends. CDR3 length: 14 amino acids. CDR3 nucleotide sequence: TGTGCCAGCACAGCAGGGAAATCTAACTATGGCTACACCTTC. Translated: CASTAGKSNYGYTF.

The chain links TRBV6-5 to TRBJ2-5; possibly TRBD1 for D (5 bases). Deletions cut 1 base from V and 2 bases from J, with 8 bases between. This CDR3 is 14 amino acids long. Germline CDR1 is MNHEY and CDR2 is SVGAGI. CDR3 nucleotides: TGTGCCAGCAGTTACTTGAGACAGCAAGAGACCCAGTACTTC. It specifies CASSYLRQQETQYF.

The rearrangement joins TRBV30 to TRBJ1-5, with D maybe TRBD1 (5 bases). Trimming cost V 1 base and J 7 bases, with 17 bases left between them. Germline V gene data show CDR1 as GTSNPN and CDR2 as SVGIG (reference sequence). The CDR3 loop spans 15 amino acids. CDR3 bases: TGTGCCTGGAGTGCCACGGGGCAGGGACTCCAGCCCCAGCATTTT. It is translated as CAWSATGQGLQPQHF.

The gene calls are TRBV30 and TRBJ2-3; tentatively, D is TRBD1 (5 bases). The V gene lost 0 bases and the J gene lost 4 bases, with 8 bases spanning the gap. The CDR3 contains 13 residues. Germline values: CDR1 GTSNPN, CDR2 SVGIG (reference sequence). The CDR3 loop is CAWSVLGPDTQYF. CDR3 sequence (DNA): TGTGCCTGGAGTGTGCTGGGGCCAGATACGCAGTATTTT.

This clone is termed large. The rearrangement joins TRBV27 to TRBJ1-6, with a possible D match to TRBD1 (5 bases). Germline CDR1 reads MNHEY; CDR2 reads SMNVEV (reference sequence). The CDR3 sequence is 16 residues long. Trimming took 5 bases from V and 7 from J, leaving 18 bases between them. The chain's CDR3 is CASSPPRTWGNSPLHF. The CDR3 nucleotides are TGTGCCAGCAGTCCACCCCGGACATGGGGAAATTCACCCCTCCACTTT.

The chain joins TRBV18 to TRBJ2-3; D not certain. Deletions cut 4 bases from V and 0 bases from J, with 8 bases between. This CDR3 region has 14 residues. CDR1 and CDR2 from the germline V gene are KGHSH and LQKENI. For the CDR3, the DNA is TGTGCCAGCTCACGCTTGACTAGCACAGATACGCAGTATTTT. Amino acid sequence: CASSRLTSTDTQYF.

This clone was seen a few times. The chain joins TRBV7-9 to TRBJ2-1; weak D call: TRBD2 (7 bases). Per the germline V gene, CDR1 is SEHNR and CDR2 is FQNEAQ (reference sequence). The CDR3 spans 15 residues. V was cut by 2 bases and J by 2 bases, with 10 bases left in between. CDR3 region: CASSLLGGAYNEQFF. In nucleotides, the CDR3 is TGTGCCAGCAGCTTACTAGGGGGGGCCTACAATGAGCAGTTCTTC.

About this clone itself: A junction boundary mismatches the germline segment, possibly from a read error. V is TRBV10-3 and J is TRBJ1-1; D uncertain. Germline lookup yields CDR1 ENHRY and CDR2 SYGVKD. There are 14 residues in the CDR3. CDR3 loop: CAISESKTNAEAFF. CDR3 DNA sequence: TGTGCCATCAGTGAGTCGAAGACGAACGCTGAAGCTTTCTTT.

This CDR3 is CASSFGRNYEQYF. The CDR3 DNA reads TGTGCCAGCAGTTTCGGCAGAAACTACGAGCAGTACTTC. The chain combines TRBV6-5 with TRBJ2-7, with D uncertain. Looked up from germline, CDR1 is MNHEY and CDR2 is SVGAGI. The CDR3 extends over 13 amino acids. V lost 4 bases, J lost 3 bases, and 10 bases lay in between.

The chain combines TRBV4-1 with TRBJ1-6; D uncertain. The V gene's germline CDR1 is MGHRA and CDR2 YSYEKL. Trimming shortened V by 4 bases and J by 9 bases, and 13 bases separated the two germline ends. This CDR3 region has 14 residues. CDR3 DNA sequence: TGCGCCAGCAGCCCCCTATTAGGGTTTTCACCCCTCCACTTT. This gives the protein CASSPLLGFSPLHF.

The CDR3 loop is CASSLGLRGAKNIQYF. The CDR3 nucleotides are TGCGCCAGCAGCTTGGGACTCCGAGGGGCCAAAAACATTCAGTACTTC. This chain connects TRBV5-1 to TRBJ2-4; D perhaps matches TRBD2 (5 bases). The CDR3 is made up of 16 amino acids. Germline CDR1 SGHRS, CDR2 YFSETQ. With 0 bases removed from V and 1 base from J, the gap between germline ends came to 11 bases.

The V and J genes are TRBV5-6 and TRBJ1-5; D remains unclear. This CDR3 is 15 amino acids long. The V gene's germline CDR1 is SGHDT and CDR2 YYEEEE. V was pared by 4 bases and J by 9 bases, with 20 bases between. CDR3 sequence reads: CASSLYREVGRPQHF. For the CDR3, the DNA is TGTGCCAGCAGCCTTTATCGGGAAGTTGGAAGGCCCCAGCATTTT. The variable domain in full, completed from reference TRBV5-6 and TRBJ1-5, reads DAGVTQSPTHLIKTRGQQVTLRCSPKSGHDTVSWYQQALGQGPQFIFQYYEEEERQRGNFPDRFSGHQFPNYSSELNVNALLLGDSALYLCASSLYREVGRPQHFGDGTRLSIL.

J is TRBJ1-2 and V is TRBV27; TRBD1 might be the D (6 bases). The V gene lost 4 bases and the J gene lost 5 bases, with 20 bases spanning the gap. The germline gives CDR1 MNHEY, CDR2 SMNVEV (reference sequence). This CDR3 comprises 16 residues. The CDR3 region is CASSSGANYFIYGYTF. The CDR3 DNA is TGTGCCAGCAGTTCGGGGGCGAATTATTTTATTTATGGCTACACCTTC.

V gene TRBV6-1 combines with J gene TRBJ2-7; D not resolved. This CDR3 is 14 amino acids long. Trimming took off 3 bases at V and 0 bases at J, with 9 bases between the two ends. The germline gives CDR1 MNHNS, CDR2 SASEGT. The CDR3 nucleotides are TGTGCCAGCAGTGAGCCGACGGACTCCTACGAGCAGTACTTC. This encodes CASSEPTDSYEQYF.

This clone has a handful of counts. CDR3 residues: CASSLEDGGETQYF. The CDR3 nucleotides are TGTGCCAGCAGCTTAGAGGACGGGGGAGAGACCCAGTACTTC. This chain connects TRBV7-8 to TRBJ2-5; D possibly corresponds to TRBD2 (6 bases). CDR1 is SGHVS, CDR2 FQNEAQ, per germline. V lost 1 base, J lost 4 bases, and 10 bases lay in between. CDR3 length: 14 amino acids. The complete variable domain, with remaining parts taken from reference TRBV7-8 and TRBJ2-5, reads GAGVSQSPRYKVAKRGQDVALRCDPISGHVSLFWYQQALGQGPEFLTYFQNEAQLDKSGLPSDRFFAERPEGSVSTLKIQRTQQEDSAVYLCASSLEDGGETQYFGPGTRLLVL.

The rearrangement links TRBV13 to TRBJ2-7, with 7 bases matching TRBD1. This CDR3 comprises 14 residues. Germline V lookup: CDR1 PRHDT, CDR2 FYEKMQ (reference sequence). V lost 4 bases and J lost 5; bases outside the gene matches: 8. The CDR3 nucleotides are TGTGCCAGCAGCTATGACAGGGCGGGCCACGAGCAGTACTTC. Its protein is CASSYDRAGHEQYF.

V gene TRBV11-2 combines with J gene TRBJ2-1; 13 positions match TRBD2. Trimming took 7 bases from V and 4 from J; bases not matched to a gene: 4. This CDR3 contains 15 residues. In germline, CDR1 is SGHAT, CDR2 FQNNGV. In DNA form, the CDR3 reads TGTGCCAGCACCGGGGGACTAGCGGGGTACAATGAGCAGTTCTTC. Its protein is CASTGGLAGYNEQFF. The full variable domain, in which reference TRBV11-2 and TRBJ2-1 provide the parts outside the CDR3, is EAGVAQSPRYKIIEKRQSVAFWCNPISGHATLYWYQQILGQGPKLLIQFQNNGVVDDSQLPKDRFSAERLKGVDSTLKIQPAKLEDSAVYLCASTGGLAGYNEQFFGPGTRLTVL.

This clone was seen once. This sequence joins TRBV5-1 and TRBJ2-2; 9 positions match TRBD2. The V gene end was trimmed by 2 bases and the J gene end by 6 bases; junction bases not matched to a gene: 5. Germline values: CDR1 SGHRS, CDR2 YFSETQ. This CDR3 comprises 15 residues. The CDR3 DNA reads as TGCGCCAGCAGCTTCCTTCCTAGCGGGGCCGGGGAGCTGTTTTTT. Translated: CASSFLPSGAGELFF.

Relative to its sample, this clone is medium-sized. V gene TRBV7-9 combines with J gene TRBJ2-7; 8 positions match TRBD2. Germline-derived CDR1 and CDR2 are SEHNR and FQNEAQ (reference sequence). V dropped 5 bases and J dropped 0; count of bases not matched to a gene: 6. The CDR3 contains 15 residues. CDR3 bases: TGTGCCAGCAGCCCGGGCGGGGGGAGCTCCTACGAGCAGTACTTC. Translated: CASSPGGGSSYEQYF.

The rearrangement joins TRBV14 to TRBJ2-7; D gene uncertain. Trimming removed 0 bases at V and 3 bases at J, with 3 bases between. This CDR3 has 12 amino acids. The germline V gene encodes CDR1 SGHDN and CDR2 FVKESK. In DNA, the CDR3 is TGTGCCAGCAGCCAAGAAGACTACGAGCAGTACTTC. Translation: CASSQEDYEQYF.